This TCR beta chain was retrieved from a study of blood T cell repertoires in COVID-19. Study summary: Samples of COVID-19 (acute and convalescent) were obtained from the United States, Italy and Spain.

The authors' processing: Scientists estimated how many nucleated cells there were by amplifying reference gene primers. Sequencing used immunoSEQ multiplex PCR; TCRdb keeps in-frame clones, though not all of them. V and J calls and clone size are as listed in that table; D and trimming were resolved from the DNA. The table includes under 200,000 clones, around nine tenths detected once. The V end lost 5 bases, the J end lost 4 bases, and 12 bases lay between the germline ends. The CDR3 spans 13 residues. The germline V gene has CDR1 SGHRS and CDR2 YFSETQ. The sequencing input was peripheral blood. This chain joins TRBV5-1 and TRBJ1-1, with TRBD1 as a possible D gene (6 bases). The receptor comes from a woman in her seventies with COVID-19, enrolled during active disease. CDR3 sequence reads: CASRDSLVTEAFF. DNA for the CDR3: TGCGCCAGCAGGGACAGTCTAGTCACTGAAGCTTTCTTT.